This T cell receptor (beta chain) was profiled in a study of T cells expressing NK-cell markers. Turning to the study itself: Beta-chain profiling covered CD3+CD56+NKG2C+, CD3+CD56+NKG2C- and CD3+CD56-NKG2C+ sorted subsets. Among the eight sequenced donors, seven tested HCMV-seropositive and one tested seronegative. Study-level results: CD8+ T cells in a handful of donors included dominant NKG2C+ clonotypes at 1.0-7.0%. HCMV specificity was not established for the expanded NKG2C+ T cell clones.

A word on this clonotype: As yet, its antigen is unknown.

Germline-derived CDR1 and CDR2 are MNHEY and SVGEGT. The CDR3 runs 15 residues. TCRdb reprocessed the 5' RACE reads, keeping one entry per CDR3 protein, no DNA. The repertoire shows approximately 380,000 distinct CDR3 sequences; the top ten hold around 5%. This chain links TRBV6-2 or TRBV6-3 with TRBJ1-5; TCRdb outputs TRBD1, but without DNA this stays unchecked. Sample: blood T cells: a sorted CD56 or NKG2C T cell subset, CD4+ or CD8+ T cells, or bulk PBMC T cells (not recorded which). This TCR came from a man aged 18 to 69 in good health. CDR3: CASSSRRGTNQPQHF.